This TCR beta chain was obtained from a study of monozygotic twins with inflammatory bowel disease. About this clonotype: What it recognizes is unknown.

Notes on the study in general: Patients with IBD had less TCRbeta diversity (inverse Simpson) than their healthy co-twins. The existence of one strong signal or clonotype linked to IBD lacked support.

This CDR3 has 16 amino acids. Germline lookup yields CDR1 SGHAT and CDR2 FQNNGV. The RNA usage for each TCR library was roughly 3.5 ug of total RNA. After re-calling the 5' RACE reads, TCRdb lists one entry per CDR3 protein, DNA absent. The listing contains some 300,000 distinct CDR3 sequences. The rearrangement links TRBV11-2 to TRBJ2-2; no DNA is available, so the TRBD2 call from TCRdb remains unchecked. The sequenced material came from blood. This TCR came from a human donor with ulcerative colitis or Crohn's disease, or a healthy co-twin of an affected twin (not recorded which). Here the CDR3 reads CASSERVTTNTGELFF.